The 25 T cell receptor beta chains below all came from one sample that was sequenced in a study of regulatory T cells in long-lasting Graves disease. Described time point: newly diagnosed GD, antithyroid drugs for less than 3 months. With RNA extracted from PBMCs as input, the TCR library was made. In building TCR beta libraries, iRepertoire HTBI primers were used together with Arm-PCR of CDR3 regions. TCRdb independently ran MiXCR on the multiplex PCR reads; one entry per CDR3 protein. The data contain roughly 380,000 distinct CDR3 sequences, approximately 15% of them seen just once; the ten biggest clones take up less than 35%. This sample was also put to use in a study of T cells in Graves' hyperthyroidism and ophthalmopathy.

The material was peripheral blood mononuclear cells (PBMCs), obtained at new diagnosis, from a patient treated with antithyroid drugs. The source is a man aged 40-49 years with Graves disease.

Many counts were recorded for this clonotype. V gene TRBV7-8 combines with J gene TRBJ2-3; weak D call: TRBD2 (5 bases). The CDR3 loop spans 16 amino acids. Between the trimmed V and J ends, which lost 5 bases and 4 bases, there was a span of 19 bases. Germline-derived CDR1 and CDR2 are SGHVS and FQNEAQ. This chain's CDR3 is CASSPRLVGGADTQYF. The CDR3 coding sequence is TGTGCCAGCAGCCCCCGTCTGGTAGGAGGAGCAGATACGCAGTATTTT.

The chain employs TRBV3-1 and TRBJ2-7; maybe TRBD1 (5 bases). CDR1 LGHDT and CDR2 YNNKEL come from the germline V gene (reference sequence). CDR3 size: 13 residues. Trimming pared 2 bases from V and 5 bases from J, leaving 10 bases between. CDR3 DNA: TGTGCCAGCAGCCAATCAGGGAACAACGAGCAGTACTTC. It specifies CASSQSGNNEQYF.

A few counts support this clonotype. The chain uses TRBV6-2 or TRBV6-3 and TRBJ1-5; TRBD1 is a possible D gene (6 bases). Per the germline V gene, CDR1 is MNHEY and CDR2 is SVGEGT. This CDR3 has 16 residues. Trimming removed 5 bases from V and 12 bases from J, with 26 bases in between. The CDR3: CASSEGWRGARQIQHF. CDR3 DNA: TGTGCCAGCAGTGAAGGGTGGAGGGGGGCGAGGCAAATCCAGCATTTT.

This clonotype was observed at least ten times. The chain carries TRBV5-1 and TRBJ2-7; 7 bases align to TRBD1. V shed 4 bases, J shed 4 bases, and the junction held 11 bases outside the gene matches. The V gene's germline CDR1 is SGHRS and CDR2 YFSETQ. The CDR3 totals 15 residues. The CDR3 nucleotides are TGCGCCAGCAGCACATATCCGGGACAGATATACGAGCAGTACTTC. Residues: CASSTYPGQIYEQYF.

The V and J genes are TRBV10-1 and TRBJ2-2; 9 nucleotides agree with TRBD1. The J segment lost 6 bases and the V segment lost 6 bases, leaving 5 bases of the junction unmatched. The CDR3 runs 14 residues. Germline loops: CDR1 WNHNN, CDR2 SYGVQD (reference sequence). Written as DNA, the CDR3 is TGCGCCAGCAGCGGGACAGGGTGGCCCGGGGAGCTGTTTTTT. Its translation is CASSGTGWPGELFF.

This clonotype turned up a few times. This may be a read error, as it is one base from a much larger clone. This rearrangement joins TRBV10-3 to TRBJ1-5; 9 nucleotides match TRBD1. The CDR3 loop spans 14 amino acids. The germline V gene has CDR1 ENHRY and CDR2 SYGVKD. Here the CDR3 reads CAVSPRDRDQPQHF. In nucleotides, the CDR3 is TGTGCCGTCAGTCCCCGGGACAGGGATCAGCCCCAGCATTTT.

This clonotype was seen ten or more times. The chain uses TRBV24-1 and TRBJ2-1; 8 bases match TRBD1. Looked up from germline, CDR1 is KGHDR and CDR2 is SFDVKD. This CDR3 region has 17 residues. V shed 4 bases, J shed 4 bases, and the junction held 11 bases outside the gene matches. CDR3 DNA: TGTGCCACCAGTGAAATAGGTTCGACAGGGGCGTACAATGAGCAGTTCTTC. It encodes CATSEIGSTGAYNEQFF.

This clonotype was detected many times. The chain recombines TRBV12-3 or TRBV12-4 with TRBJ2-5, with 10 bases that match TRBD2. CDR3 length equals 15 residues. V gave up 7 bases and J gave up 0 bases; unmatched junction bases: 5. CDR3 residues: CASTERGGYQETQYF. For the CDR3, the DNA is TGTGCCAGCACGGAGCGGGGGGGGTACCAAGAGACCCAGTACTTC.

This clonotype was seen many times. The chain links TRBV28 to TRBJ2-6, with unresolved D. Deletions cut 5 bases from V and 1 base from J, with 6 bases between. The CDR3 loop spans 14 amino acids. Germline CDR1 MDHEN, CDR2 SYDVKM. The CDR3 DNA is TGTGCCAGCAGTCTGACATCTGGGGCCAACGTCCTGACTTTC. Protein sequence: CASSLTSGANVLTF.

This clonotype appeared a few times. The chain is built from TRBV5-1 and TRBJ1-5, with D possibly matching TRBD1 (5 bases). Trimming shortened V by 4 bases and J by 4 bases, and 12 bases separated the two germline ends. CDR3 length: 14 amino acids. Germline V gene data show CDR1 as SGHRS and CDR2 as YFSETQ. The CDR3 here is CASSPGTSNQPQHF. CDR3 DNA sequence: TGCGCCAGCAGCCCAGGGACGTCTAATCAGCCCCAGCATTTT.

This clonotype was observed at least ten times. This chain links TRBV2 with TRBJ1-2; a possible D gene is TRBD1 (5 bases). CDR1 and CDR2 from the germline V gene are SNHLY and FYNNEI. V gave up 2 bases and J gave up 13 bases, with 20 bases separating them. The CDR3 loop spans 14 amino acids. CDR3 coding DNA: TGTGCCAGCAGTGAAAATGGAGCGGGACGGGCCGCCACCTTC. It specifies CASSENGAGRAATF.

The CDR3 nucleotides are TGTGCCAGCAGGGAGATCTACGGGGAAGTGGCCGGAAACACCATATATTTT. Amino acids: CASREIYGEVAGNTIYF. The chain combines TRBV6-1 with TRBJ1-3; D remains ambiguous. Trimming removed 6 bases at V and 4 bases at J, with 22 bases between. CDR1 and CDR2 from the germline V gene are MNHNS and SASEGT. This CDR3 has 17 residues.

This clonotype has ten or more counts. This chain uses TRBV11-3 with TRBJ1-1, with no clear D. CDR1 and CDR2 (germline): SGHNT, YENEEA. V was trimmed by 6 bases and J by 3 bases, leaving 8 bases between them. CDR3 length equals 12 residues. The CDR3 here is CASSITYTEAFF. CDR3 coding DNA: TGTGCCAGCAGTATAACCTACACTGAAGCTTTCTTT.

This clonotype was counted a few times. The chain recombines TRBV4-2 with TRBJ2-3; D is perhaps TRBD1 (6 bases). V dropped 1 base and J dropped 5 bases, with 16 bases sitting between them. This CDR3 has 16 amino acids. Germline-derived CDR1 and CDR2 are LGHNA and YNFKEQ. CDR3 DNA: TGTGCCAGCAGCCAAGGGGCTTCTACAGGGATAGATACGCAGTATTTT. Protein sequence: CASSQGASTGIDTQYF.

As to this clonotype: A read error is possible here, since a much larger clone lies one base away. The gene calls are TRBV20-1 and TRBJ2-7; D gene ambiguous. V lost 4 bases, J lost 7 bases, and 23 bases lay in between. The CDR3 runs 15 residues. In germline, CDR1 is DFQATT, CDR2 SNEGSKA (reference sequence). CDR3 sequence (DNA): TGCAGTGCTAACCCCCCGGGTAGCTCCTACAATGAGCAGTACTTC. Translating it yields CSANPPGSSYNEQYF.

The rearrangement uses TRBV15 and TRBJ1-3; no reliable D call. The V end was cut by 0 bases, the J end by 0 bases, with 6 bases between. The CDR3 spans 15 residues. Germline CDR1 is LNHNV and CDR2 is YYDKDF (reference sequence). CDR3 region: CATSRDPGSGNTIYF. In DNA, the CDR3 is TGTGCCACCAGCAGAGATCCGGGCTCTGGAAACACCATATATTTT.

This clonotype was observed many times. The chain employs TRBV5-8 and TRBJ1-4; D unclear. Deletions cut 3 bases from V and 1 base from J, with 16 bases between. CDR3 length equals 17 residues. CDR1 is SGHTS and CDR2 is YDEGEE in the germline V gene. Here the CDR3 reads CASSWSRDPRTNEKLFF. The CDR3 coding sequence is TGTGCCAGCAGCTGGAGCCGGGATCCGCGAACTAATGAAAAACTGTTTTTT.

This clonotype was found many times. The chain combines TRBV11-3 with TRBJ1-4; D remains unclear. This CDR3 contains 14 residues. Germline V gene sequence: CDR1 SGHNT, CDR2 YENEEA. V was cut by 1 base and J by 8 bases, with 11 bases left in between. Here the CDR3 reads CASSLGGAEEKLFF. The CDR3 bases are TGTGCCAGCAGCTTAGGGGGAGCAGAAGAAAAACTGTTTTTT. Full variable domain (rest looked up from reference TRBV11-3 and TRBJ1-4): EAGVVQSPRYKIIEKKQPVAFWCNPISGHNTLYWYLQNLGQGPELLIRYENEEAVDDSQLPKDRFSAERLKGVDSTLKIQPAELGDSAVYLCASSLGGAEEKLFFGSGTQLSVL.

The table lists this clonotype with a few counts. This sequence joins TRBV20-1 and TRBJ2-7; D perhaps matches TRBD1 (7 bases). V shed 6 bases and J shed 7 bases, with 19 bases lying between them. Germline values: CDR1 DFQATT, CDR2 SNEGSKA (reference sequence). The CDR3 spans 13 residues. The DNA of the CDR3 is TGCAGTGCCCCGTCAGGGGGGCGAACTGAGCAGTACTTC. Protein product: CSAPSGGRTEQYF.

V and J are TRBV7-9 and TRBJ1-4; a weak D match, TRBD1 (6 bases). Per germline, CDR1 SEHNR and CDR2 FQNEAQ (reference sequence). The CDR3 runs to 13 residues. The ends were cut back, 9 bases at V and 6 bases at J, with 14 bases in the middle. The CDR3 DNA follows: TGTGCCAGTTGGGGGCGCGGGGATGAAAAACTGTTTTTT. It translates to CASWGRGDEKLFF.

There are a few counts of this clonotype. CDR3 sequence reads: CASADRGYEQYF. The CDR3 DNA reads TGTGCCAGCGCGGACAGGGGCTACGAGCAGTACTTC. The rearrangement links TRBV7-9 to TRBJ2-7, with 9 bases identical to TRBD1. The CDR3 has 12 amino acids. The V and J ends lost 8 bases and 3 bases, in that order; junction bases with no gene match: 2. Germline V gives CDR1 SEHNR, CDR2 FQNEAQ (reference sequence).

Worth noting for this clonotype: A much larger clone is a single base away; this may be a read error. The chain couples TRBV10-2 to TRBJ1-2; a weak D match, TRBD1 (5 bases). The CDR3 covers 13 residues. Germline V gene sequence: CDR1 WSHSY, CDR2 SAAADI. The ends were cut back, 7 bases at V and 6 bases at J, with 15 bases in the middle. The CDR3 sequence is CASTAERGHGYTF. The CDR3 nucleotides read TGCGCCAGCACTGCTGAAAGGGGTCATGGCTACACCTTC.

This clonotype came up many times. The genes are TRBV4-3 and TRBJ1-6; 8 positions match TRBD1. J gave up 8 bases and V 1 base, and 4 bases lay outside the gene matches. The germline gives CDR1 LGHNA, CDR2 YSLEER. The CDR3 length is 15 residues. CDR3 nucleotide sequence: TGCGCCAGCAGCCAAGTTGCACAGGGGGATTCACCCCTCCACTTT. Translated: CASSQVAQGDSPLHF.

The CDR3 sequence: CASSLRYSSYEQYF. DNA of the CDR3: TGTGCCAGCAGCTTACGTTACAGCTCCTACGAGCAGTACTTC. V usage is TRBV7-8 and J usage is TRBJ2-7; D unresolved. Germline V CDR1 and CDR2: SGHVS, FQNEAQ. This CDR3 has 14 residues. V dropped 2 bases and J dropped 0 bases, with 8 bases sitting between them.

This clonotype came up many times. This chain uses TRBV4-3 with TRBJ2-2; 10 bases align to TRBD1. The trim removed 8 bases at V and 3 bases at J, leaving 6 bases unmatched. CDR3 size: 15 residues. CDR1 is LGHNA, CDR2 YSLEER, per germline. The CDR3 DNA is TGCGCCAGCCGGCCCGGGACAGGGGACACCGGGGAGCTGTTTTTT. It codes for CASRPGTGDTGELFF.